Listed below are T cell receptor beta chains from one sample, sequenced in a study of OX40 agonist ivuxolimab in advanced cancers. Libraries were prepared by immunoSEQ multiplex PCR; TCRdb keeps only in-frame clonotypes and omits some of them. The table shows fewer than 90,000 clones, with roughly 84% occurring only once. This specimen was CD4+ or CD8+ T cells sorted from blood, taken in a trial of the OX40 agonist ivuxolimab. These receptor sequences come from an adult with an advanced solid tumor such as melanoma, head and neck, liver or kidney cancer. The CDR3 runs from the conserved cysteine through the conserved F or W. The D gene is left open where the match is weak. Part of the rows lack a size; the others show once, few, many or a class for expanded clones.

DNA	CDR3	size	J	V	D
TGTGCCAGTACCCTAACCCGAACCGGGACAGGGCTGTTCTTC	CASTLTRTGTGLFF	once	TRBJ2-1	TRBV19	TRBD1
TGTGCCAGCAGCCAGGGACCGATCTATGGCTACACCTTC	CASSQGPIYGYTF	NA	TRBJ1-2	TRBV7-2	NA
TGTGCCAGCAGTCTGACAGGGGGGTATGGCTACACCTTC	CASSLTGGYGYTF	NA	TRBJ1-2	TRBV27	TRBD1
TGTGCCAGCAGAAAACTAGCGGGGCGCAACGAGCAGTACTTC	CASRKLAGRNEQYF	NA	TRBJ2-7	TRBV27	TRBD2
TGTGCCAGCAGCTCCTCTTCTGACGTCGTTGGCTACACCTTC	CASSSSSDVVGYTF	NA	TRBJ1-2	TRBV5-4	NA
TGTGCCAGCTCACCCCAGACGGGCGTAGCTGAAGCTTTCTTT	CASSPQTGVAEAFF	NA	TRBJ1-1	TRBV18	NA
TGTGCCAGTAGTACCCGACAGGGGGGGAACACTGAAGCTTTCTTT	CASSTRQGGNTEAFF	NA	TRBJ1-1	TRBV19	TRBD1
TGTGCCAGCAGCGTAGCTACTTCGGGGTGGGATGGCTACACCTTC	CASSVATSGWDGYTF	NA	TRBJ1-2	TRBV9	NA
TGTGCCAGCAGTCTCTGGACGGACCCTCCGGCTTTCTTT	CASSLWTDPPAFF	NA	TRBJ1-1	TRBV25-1	NA
TGTGCCAGCAACGGACATAACTATGGCTACACCTTC	CASNGHNYGYTF	NA	TRBJ1-2	TRBV5-6	NA
TGTGCCAGCTCACCCGCTACAGGGGGCACTAATGAAAAACTGTTTTTT	CASSPATGGTNEKLFF	NA	TRBJ1-4	TRBV18	TRBD1
TGCGCCAGCCATAAACTTGGGGGGGGCACAGATACGCAGTATTTT	CASHKLGGGTDTQYF	NA	TRBJ2-3	TRBV5-1	TRBD2
TGTGCCAGCAGCTTAGATAGAGCGGGGGGGCCTCGGAATGAGCAGTTCTTC	CASSLDRAGGPRNEQFF	NA	TRBJ2-1	TRBV11-2	TRBD2
TGTGCCAGCAACCACAGGGGTATGAACACTGAAGCTTTCTTT	CASNHRGMNTEAFF	NA	TRBJ1-1	TRBV7-8	TRBD1
TGCGCCAGCAGTGACAGGGCGAACACTGAAGCTTTCTTT	CASSDRANTEAFF	NA	TRBJ1-1	TRBV5-1	TRBD1
TGTGCCAGTAGTATTTTGGGTTCTAGCACAGATACGCAGTATTTT	CASSILGSSTDTQYF	NA	TRBJ2-3	TRBV19	NA
TGTGCCAGCAGTTACGATTCTGTCGGGGCCCGGGGTGAGCAGTTCTTC	CASSYDSVGARGEQFF	NA	TRBJ2-1	TRBV6-5	NA
TGTGCCAGCAGCTTAAGGGCTAGCGGGTCCACAGATACGCAGTATTTT	CASSLRASGSTDTQYF	few	TRBJ2-3	TRBV7-9	TRBD2
TGTGCCAGCAGTTACGCGGGGGAAGGACAAGAGACCCAGTACTTC	CASSYAGEGQETQYF	NA	TRBJ2-5	TRBV6-6	TRBD2
TGTGCCAGCAGTTTACGAGCGGGGGGGGCCAATGAGCAGTTCTTC	CASSLRAGGANEQFF	once	TRBJ2-1	TRBV27	TRBD2
TGTGCCAGCAGCTTGGAACAGGTAGCCTACGAGCAGTACTTC	CASSLEQVAYEQYF	NA	TRBJ2-7	TRBV5-8	NA
TGTGCCAGCAGCACCCGGACAGGGAAATTAACAGATACGCAGTATTTT	CASSTRTGKLTDTQYF	NA	TRBJ2-3	TRBV7-8	TRBD1
TGTGCCAGTACTATGGCTGGCCAGGGGATGAATGAGCAGTTCTTC	CASTMAGQGMNEQFF	NA	TRBJ2-1	TRBV19	NA
TGTGCCAGCAGTTTAACATTCCCGGGGGCTGGTGGCTACACCTTC	CASSLTFPGAGGYTF	NA	TRBJ1-2	TRBV28	NA
TGTGCCAGCTCACCCCCGAGGGACACTGAAGCTTTCTTT	CASSPPRDTEAFF	NA	TRBJ1-1	TRBV18	NA
TGTGCCAGCAGCTTGTTTGTAGGGGGAAATTCACCCCTCCACTTT	CASSLFVGGNSPLHF	NA	TRBJ1-6	TRBV5-5	NA
TGCGCCAGCAGCCAAGGTGAACAGGGTAGGGGATACGAGCAGTACTTC	CASSQGEQGRGYEQYF	NA	TRBJ2-7	TRBV4-3	NA
TGTGCCAGCAGCTTAACCAGGGTCGCCGAGCAGTACTTC	CASSLTRVAEQYF	NA	TRBJ2-7	TRBV7-8	NA
TGTGCCAGTAGTATAGAGGGTAGCGGGGGGACGGGAAATGAGCAGTTCTTC	CASSIEGSGGTGNEQFF	NA	TRBJ2-1	TRBV19	TRBD2
TGTGCCAGCAGCCCTAGCGGGGGGCGGGATACGCAGTATTTT	CASSPSGGRDTQYF	NA	TRBJ2-3	TRBV6-4	TRBD2
TGTGCCAGCAGCTTTACCGCGGGGGCGAACACTGAAGCTTTCTTT	CASSFTAGANTEAFF	NA	TRBJ1-1	TRBV9	NA
TGTGCCAGCAGTTACTTGGGACGGACCACCTATGGCTACACCTTC	CASSYLGRTTYGYTF	NA	TRBJ1-2	TRBV6-5	NA
TGTGCCAGCAGTTTCAGGGGGCCCCAAGAGACCCAGTACTTC	CASSFRGPQETQYF	once	TRBJ2-5	TRBV27	TRBD1
TGTGCCAGCAGCTTAGGGACCAAGATAAAGGATTCACCCCTCCACTTT	CASSLGTKIKDSPLHF	NA	TRBJ1-6	TRBV7-9	NA
TGTGCCAGCAGCTCCCCGGGACAGGGGCGATCTTTCTCTGGGGCCAACGTCCTGACTTTC	CASSSPGQGRSFSGANVLTF	NA	TRBJ2-6	TRBV9	TRBD1
TGTGCCAGCAGTGAGTTGGTAGAGACTGAAGCTTTCTTT	CASSELVETEAFF	once	TRBJ1-1	TRBV25-1	NA
TGCGCCAGCAGCCCGCCCCCCCCCAGGGGCAACTATGGCTACACCTTC	CASSPPPPRGNYGYTF	NA	TRBJ1-2	TRBV5-1	NA
TGCGCCAGCAGCCCCCTCTTACGGGCTAACCGGAAAGAGACCCAGTACTTC	CASSPLLRANRKETQYF	NA	TRBJ2-5	TRBV4-1	NA
TGTGCCAGCAGCCCACAGGGGCACGGAAACACCATATATTTT	CASSPQGHGNTIYF	NA	TRBJ1-3	TRBV11-1	TRBD1
TGTGCCAGCAGCTTGGATATAACTAACTATGGCTACACCTTC	CASSLDITNYGYTF	NA	TRBJ1-2	TRBV5-5	NA
TGTGCCAGCAGCGTAGAAACAGGGAGGAGTGAGCAGTTCTTC	CASSVETGRSEQFF	NA	TRBJ2-1	TRBV9	NA
TGTGCCAGCAGCTCATCAACTAATCGGGGGGCTACGCAGTATTTT	CASSSSTNRGATQYF	NA	TRBJ2-3	TRBV7-3	NA
TGTGCCAGCAGTGGTGGATGGACCGGGGAGCTGTTTTTT	CASSGGWTGELFF	NA	TRBJ2-2	TRBV25-1	NA
TGTGCCAGCAGTGCCGACAGGGGGCGGCAAGAGACCCAGTACTTC	CASSADRGRQETQYF	NA	TRBJ2-5	TRBV2	TRBD1
TGTGCCAGCAGTTACCGAGGGCAGGGTGGCGCAGATACGCAGTATTTT	CASSYRGQGGADTQYF	NA	TRBJ2-3	TRBV6-5	NA
TGCGCCAGCAGCCTCCGCTCGGCGAGTGAAGAGACCCAGTACTTC	CASSLRSASEETQYF	few	TRBJ2-5	TRBV5-1	NA